Here is one T cell receptor (beta chain) with its context. The data belong to a study of blood T cell repertoires in COVID-19. J lost 3 bases, V lost 6 bases, and 4 bases had no gene match. CDR1 is MNHNY and CDR2 is SVGAGI in the germline V gene (reference sequence). The CDR3 is made up of 14 amino acids. Data came from immunoSEQ multiplex PCR; TCRdb stores just in-frame clones and leaves some out. The repertoire consists of about 200,000 clones, with about 90% occurring once and the leading ten covering 20% to 25%. Specimen: peripheral blood. The V gene is TRBV6-6, the J gene TRBJ2-7, with 11 positions matching TRBD1. The sequence came from a man in his 60s with active or convalescent COVID-19. The CDR3 region is CASSTGTGGYEQYF. In nucleotides, the CDR3 is TGTGCCAGCAGCACCGGGACAGGGGGCTACGAGCAGTACTTC.